Listed here is a single T cell receptor (beta chain). Its antigen remains unknown. The data were obtained in a study of cytomegalovirus exposure and HLA in healthy donors. The overall study: Out of around 360 genotyped donors, roughly 80% belonged to the Caucasian-associated ancestry cluster. General observations from the study: Later analysis identified a missense DCLRE1C variant that was linked to TCR beta V- and J-gene trimming.

Primers for the PCR totalled 60 Vbeta and 13 Jbeta. Clones were sequenced by immunoSEQ multiplex PCR, and TCRdb holds only the in-frame ones, with some missing. The repertoire shows around 33,000 clones; the top ten hold 3.5% to 5.5%. The sequenced sample consisted of PBMCs. This receptor was taken from a woman between 40 and 50 years old in good health and CMV-seropositive.

The CDR3 region is CASSPGLARNTDTQYF. As DNA, the CDR3 is TGTGCCAGCTCACCGGGACTAGCCCGCAACACAGATACGCAGTATTTT. The chain recombines TRBV18 with TRBJ2-3, with TRBD2 matching 9 bases. Trimming at V came to 3 bases and at J to 2 bases, leaving 6 bases not matched to a gene. The CDR3 loop spans 16 amino acids. The V gene's germline CDR1 is KGHSH and CDR2 LQKENI.